This T cell receptor beta chain appears in the sequencing data of a study of blood T cell repertoires in COVID-19. Study context: Samples representing acute and convalescent COVID-19 were sourced from the United States, Italy and Spain.

As originally analysed: Using reference gene primer amplification, nucleated cell counts were estimated. The method was immunoSEQ multiplex PCR; TCRdb's version includes in-frame clones alone and lacks a portion of them. That table furnishes V, J and clone size, whereas the DNA furnished D and trimming. The sample comprises roughly 200,000 clones, roughly 80% of which are singletons, and less than 9.5% rests with the top ten. A few counts support this clone. The CDR3 has 13 amino acids. The germline V gene has CDR1 SGHNT and CDR2 YYREEE (reference sequence). Trimming stripped 0 bases from V and 3 bases from J, with 7 bases between.

The J gene is TRBJ2-7, the V gene TRBV5-4; weak D call: TRBD1 (6 bases). Source material: peripheral blood. The clonotype originates from a woman in her fifties or sixties with COVID-19, enrolled during active disease. CDR3 loop: CASSLDRVYEQYV. For the CDR3, the DNA is TGTGCCAGCAGCTTGGACAGGGTCTACGAGCAGTACGTC.